The 27 T cell receptor beta chains in this list originate from one sample, sequenced in a study of OX40 agonist ivuxolimab in advanced cancers. Preparation of the library involved the immunoSEQ multiplex PCR assay. TCRdb stores this immuneACCESS table with in-frame sequences only. Part of the clones is absent; in the studies checked, under half of the shortfall reflects unresolved V genes, and no reason is known for the rest. For this sample the table gives tens of thousands of clones, of which more than 70% were detected only once. The ten biggest clones cover approximately 0.81% of the sample. Sequenced material: CD4+ or CD8+ T cells sorted from blood, taken in a trial of the OX40 agonist ivuxolimab. These receptors originate from an adult with an advanced solid tumor such as melanoma, head and neck, liver or kidney cancer.

The chain uses TRBV6-5 and TRBJ1-3; no clear D gene. Per the germline V gene, CDR1 is MNHEY and CDR2 is SVGAGI. The CDR3 is 14 amino acids. V was shortened by 8 bases and J by 4 bases, with 15 bases between the two germline ends. Here the CDR3 DNA reads TGTGCCAGCCAGCCGGGAAGGGCCGGAAACACCATATATTTT. It translates to CASQPGRAGNTIYF.

The chain carries TRBV2 and TRBJ2-1, with 7 bases matching TRBD2. CDR1 and CDR2 (germline): SNHLY, FYNNEI. CDR3 length equals 14 residues. J was trimmed by 9 bases and V by 8 bases; bases with no gene match: 13. The CDR3 reads CASGRTRTGGEQFF. DNA of the CDR3: TGTGCCAGCGGCCGGACAAGAACGGGAGGTGAGCAGTTCTTC.

This sequence joins TRBV7-8 and TRBJ2-7, with 7 bases aligning to TRBD1. Germline CDR1 SGHVS, CDR2 FQNEAQ. V lost 2 bases to trimming and J lost 5 bases; unmatched junction nucleotides: 9. This CDR3 has 15 residues. In DNA, the CDR3 is TGTGCCAGCAGCTTACGTACAGGGGACGACGACGAGCAGTACTTC. Translated: CASSLRTGDDDEQYF.

This clone is labeled medium-sized. V gene TRBV5-6 combines with J gene TRBJ1-5; 7 bases line up with TRBD1. This CDR3 spans 15 amino acids. CDR1 and CDR2 from the germline V gene are SGHDT and YYEEEE. The V gene end was trimmed by 0 bases and the J gene end by 6 bases; junction bases not matched to a gene: 6. This CDR3 is CASSLGQGKGQPQHF. The CDR3 coding sequence is TGTGCCAGCAGCTTGGGACAGGGTAAAGGTCAGCCCCAGCATTTT. Full variable domain (rest looked up from reference TRBV5-6 and TRBJ1-5): DAGVTQSPTHLIKTRGQQVTLRCSPKSGHDTVSWYQQALGQGPQFIFQYYEEEERQRGNFPDRFSGHQFPNYSSELNVNALLLGDSALYLCASSLGQGKGQPQHFGDGTRLSIL.

V is TRBV27 and J is TRBJ2-7; 9 bases map to TRBD2. This CDR3 has 14 amino acids. Germline CDR1 reads MNHEY; CDR2 reads SMNVEV (reference sequence). V shed 5 bases, J shed 3 bases, and the junction held 5 bases outside the gene matches. CDR3 amino acids: CASSRSGGSYEQYF. CDR3 in DNA: TGTGCCAGCAGTCGTAGCGGGGGAAGCTACGAGCAGTACTTC.

This clone was counted a single time. This rearrangement joins TRBV19 to TRBJ2-7; 11 bases fit TRBD1. The V segment lost 5 bases and the J segment 3 bases; nucleotides outside the gene matches: 3. Looked up from germline, CDR1 is LNHDA and CDR2 is SQIVND (reference sequence). The CDR3 extends over 14 amino acids. As DNA, the CDR3 is TGTGCCAGTAGTTCCGGGACAGGGGGCTACGAGCAGTACTTC. This codes for CASSSGTGGYEQYF.

The rearrangement joins TRBV28 to TRBJ2-1, with TRBD1 matching 9 bases. This CDR3 spans 15 amino acids. J was trimmed by 9 bases and V by 0 bases; bases with no gene match: 6. Germline loops: CDR1 MDHEN, CDR2 SYDVKM. CDR3 in DNA: TGTGCCAGCAGTTTATGGGACAGGGGTACTAGTGAGCAGTTCTTC. Protein: CASSLWDRGTSEQFF.

The V gene is TRBV7-9, the J gene TRBJ2-7; the D is unclear. Looked up from germline, CDR1 is SEHNR and CDR2 is FQNEAQ (reference sequence). Deletions cut 1 base from V and 3 bases from J, with 1 base between. This CDR3 is 11 amino acids long. The CDR3 here is CASSLVYEQYF. In DNA, the CDR3 is TGTGCCAGCAGCTTAGTCTACGAGCAGTACTTC. Based on the CDR3 plus reference TRBV7-9 and TRBJ2-7, the full variable domain is DTGVSQNPRHKITKRGQNVTFRCDPISEHNRLYWYRQTLGQGPEFLTYFQNEAQLEKSRLLSDRFSAERPKGSFSTLEIQRTEQGDSAMYLCASSLVYEQYFGPGTRLTVT.

The CDR3 loop is CASSPGGTYEQYF. In DNA form, the CDR3 reads TGTGCCAGCAGCCCAGGTGGAACCTACGAGCAGTACTTC. The genes are TRBV28 and TRBJ2-7; D is unclear. This CDR3 region has 13 residues. The germline V and J ends were trimmed by 6 bases and 2 bases, with 11 bases remaining between them. Looked up from germline, CDR1 is MDHEN and CDR2 is SYDVKM.

The genes are TRBV19 and TRBJ1-5; 8 bases are shared with TRBD1. The V gene's germline CDR1 is LNHDA and CDR2 SQIVND (reference sequence). The CDR3 is made up of 14 amino acids. The V and J ends lost 10 bases and 7 bases, in that order; junction bases with no gene match: 12. The CDR3 protein is CATGARGRRQPQHF. The DNA for the CDR3 is TGTGCCACCGGGGCCAGGGGGCGCAGGCAGCCCCAGCATTTT.

This sequence joins TRBV5-1 and TRBJ2-7; 8 positions agree with TRBD1. CDR1 and CDR2 (germline): SGHRS, YFSETQ. The V and J ends lost 4 bases and 3 bases, in that order; junction bases with no gene match: 9. The CDR3 runs to 15 residues. In DNA, the CDR3 is TGCGCCAGCAGCGCCCAAACAGGGGGAGGCTACGAGCAGTACTTC. This encodes CASSAQTGGGYEQYF.

J is TRBJ2-6 and V is TRBV19; D is uncertain. V dropped 2 bases and J dropped 2 bases, with 10 bases sitting between them. This CDR3 comprises 16 residues. Germline CDR1 and CDR2: LNHDA and SQIVND (reference sequence). CDR3 sequence (DNA): TGTGCCAGTAGTATATTGGCAGGAACTGGGGCCAACGTCCTGACTTTC. Amino acids: CASSILAGTGANVLTF.

CDR3: CASSHIGRSSYEQYF. The DNA of the CDR3 is TGCGCCAGCAGCCACATAGGCAGGAGCTCCTACGAGCAGTACTTC. This chain uses TRBV4-1 with TRBJ2-7; D unclear. The CDR3 consists of 15 residues. The germline V and J ends were trimmed by 3 bases and 0 bases, with 12 bases remaining between them. From germline, CDR1 is MGHRA and CDR2 YSYEKL.

This chain joins TRBV14 and TRBJ2-7; 10 positions match TRBD1. CDR3 length: 15 amino acids. Germline CDR1 SGHDN, CDR2 FVKESK. The V gene end was trimmed by 2 bases and the J gene end by 4 bases; junction bases not matched to a gene: 5. The CDR3 coding sequence is TGTGCCAGCAGCCAACCCGGGACAGGGGTTTACGAGCAGTACTTC. Translated, it gives CASSQPGTGVYEQYF. The complete variable domain, with remaining parts taken from reference TRBV14 and TRBJ2-7, reads EAGVTQFPSHSVIEKGQTVTLRCDPISGHDNLYWYRRVMGKEIKFLLHFVKESKQDESGMPNNRFLAERTGGTYSTLKVQPAELEDSGVYFCASSQPGTGVYEQYFGPGTRLTVT.

The V gene is TRBV6-5, the J gene TRBJ2-7; 10 nucleotides match TRBD2. From germline, CDR1 is MNHEY and CDR2 SVGAGI. The ends lost 1 base at V and 6 bases at J; junction bases unmatched: 9. The CDR3 length is 16 residues. The CDR3 nucleotides read TGTGCCAGCAGTTACTGGGCTAGCGGGAGTAGCGGCGAGCAGTACTTC. This encodes CASSYWASGSSGEQYF.

V is TRBV28 and J is TRBJ1-1; D is undetermined. This CDR3 spans 12 amino acids. Germline CDR1 reads MDHEN; CDR2 reads SYDVKM. The ends were cut back, 8 bases at V and 1 base at J, with 8 bases in the middle. CDR3 coding DNA: TGTGCCAGCGGACGGCCGAACACTGAAGCTTTCTTT. Translated: CASGRPNTEAFF.

The chain carries TRBV5-6 and TRBJ1-5, with a tentative D call TRBD1 (5 bases). The V end was cut by 0 bases, the J end by 6 bases, with 10 bases between. The CDR3 has 14 residues. Germline V lookup: CDR1 SGHDT, CDR2 YYEEEE. CDR3 DNA: TGTGCCAGCAGCTTGGCCGGGACTAGTCAGCCCCAGCATTTT. As protein: CASSLAGTSQPQHF.

This chain uses TRBV28 with TRBJ1-2; 10 bases match TRBD1. The germline gives CDR1 MDHEN, CDR2 SYDVKM. Germline trimming cut 3 bases from V and 8 bases from J; bases unmatched to any gene: 12. This CDR3 has 16 residues. CDR3 sequence: CASSLPVGTGVPGYTF. DNA of the CDR3: TGTGCCAGCAGTTTGCCTGTCGGGACAGGGGTTCCAGGCTACACCTTC.

The rearrangement uses TRBV19 and TRBJ1-2, with D perhaps matching TRBD1 (6 bases). In germline, CDR1 is LNHDA, CDR2 SQIVND (reference sequence). V lost 6 bases to trimming and J lost 2 bases, with 16 bases between them. The CDR3 covers 15 residues. The chain's CDR3 is CASSHSVTGNYGYTF. CDR3 DNA sequence: TGTGCCAGTAGCCACTCCGTTACAGGGAACTATGGCTACACCTTC. The full variable domain, completed using reference TRBV19 and TRBJ1-2, is DGGITQSPKYLFRKEGQNVTLSCEQNLNHDAMYWYRQDPGQGLRLIYYSQIVNDFQKGDIAEGYSVSREKKESFPLTVTSAQKNPTAFYLCASSHSVTGNYGYTFGSGTRLTVV.

This clone was counted once. This rearrangement joins TRBV7-9 to TRBJ2-7; D possibly corresponds to TRBD1 (6 bases). The length of the CDR3 is 16 residues. Germline V gives CDR1 SEHNR, CDR2 FQNEAQ (reference sequence). V lost 6 bases and J 0 bases, leaving 18 bases between the germline ends. In nucleotides, the CDR3 is TGTGCCAGCAGAAACTATGGGCAGGGGTTCTCCTACGAGCAGTACTTC. Protein: CASRNYGQGFSYEQYF.

J is TRBJ1-1 and V is TRBV7-2; D perhaps matches TRBD1 (5 bases). V lost 7 bases to trimming and J lost 8 bases, with 17 bases between them. Germline-derived CDR1 and CDR2 are SGHTA and FQGNSA. The CDR3 has 13 residues. The CDR3 reads CASTVKGVKEAFF. In DNA, the CDR3 is TGTGCCAGCACCGTAAAAGGGGTCAAGGAAGCTTTCTTT. Full variable domain (missing parts from reference TRBV7-2 and TRBJ1-1): GAGVSQSPSNKVTEKGKDVELRCDPISGHTALYWYRQSLGQGLEFLIYFQGNSAPDKSGLPSDRFSAERTGGSVSTLTIQRTQQEDSAVYLCASTVKGVKEAFFGQGTRLTVV.

This clone is a singleton in its sample. The V call is TRBV7-8, the J call TRBJ1-6, with no clear D. The V end lost 2 bases, the J end lost 7 bases, and 6 bases lay between the germline ends. The CDR3 runs 13 residues. In germline, CDR1 is SGHVS, CDR2 FQNEAQ. The CDR3 coding sequence is TGTGCCAGCAGCTTACCCGGGAATTCACCCCTCCACTTT. Its protein product is CASSLPGNSPLHF.

This clone was detected only once. CDR3 loop: CASSSVGGVGSYEQYF. For the CDR3, the DNA is TGTGCCAGCAGTTCCGTGGGCGGGGTAGGCTCCTACGAGCAGTACTTC. The chain combines TRBV28 with TRBJ2-7; tentatively, D is TRBD2 (6 bases). V shed 4 bases and J shed 0 bases, with 16 bases lying between them. Germline assignment: CDR1 MDHEN and CDR2 SYDVKM. The CDR3 is 16 residues long.

The chain recombines TRBV18 with TRBJ2-1; TRBD1 agrees at 8 bases. V was pared by 3 bases and J by 2 bases, with 6 bases of the junction left unmatched. Germline V gene lookup returns CDR1 KGHSH and CDR2 LQKENI. This CDR3 spans 16 amino acids. The DNA for the CDR3 is TGTGCCAGCTCACCTCGACAGGGGCCTGCCTACAATGAGCAGTTCTTC. Translated: CASSPRQGPAYNEQFF.

The chain has TRBV19 and TRBJ1-1; 11 nucleotides agree with TRBD1. The germline CDR1 and CDR2 sequences are LNHDA and SQIVND (reference sequence). This CDR3 has 17 amino acids. V shed 7 bases, J shed 1 base, and the junction held 11 bases outside the gene matches. CDR3 residues: CASTPRGTGGRNTEAFF. In nucleotides, the CDR3 is TGTGCCAGTACCCCTAGAGGGACAGGGGGTAGGAACACTGAAGCTTTCTTT. Drawing the rest from reference TRBV19 and TRBJ1-1, the complete variable domain is DGGITQSPKYLFRKEGQNVTLSCEQNLNHDAMYWYRQDPGQGLRLIYYSQIVNDFQKGDIAEGYSVSREKKESFPLTVTSAQKNPTAFYLCASTPRGTGGRNTEAFFGQGTRLTVV.

The chain uses TRBV11-2 and TRBJ1-2, with D possibly TRBD1 on 6 matching bases. Between the trimmed V and J ends, which lost 6 bases and 8 bases, there was a span of 16 bases. Germline values: CDR1 SGHAT, CDR2 FQNNGV. The CDR3 sequence is 13 residues long. DNA for the CDR3: TGTGCCAGCAGTCAGGGGCCAGGGGTGGGCTACACCTTC. Translating gives CASSQGPGVGYTF.

J is TRBJ2-2 and V is TRBV25-1; 7 nucleotides line up with TRBD1. The CDR3 spans 14 residues. Looked up from germline, CDR1 is MGHDK and CDR2 is SYGVNS. V shed 5 bases and J 1 base; nucleotides not matched to a gene: 1. The CDR3 sequence: CASSWDRNTGELFF. CDR3 coding DNA: TGTGCCAGCAGTTGGGACAGGAACACCGGGGAGCTGTTTTTT. Full variable domain (remainder filled in from reference TRBV25-1 and TRBJ2-2): EADIYQTPRYLVIGTGKKITLECSQTMGHDKMYWYQQDPGMELHLIHYSYGVNSTEKGDLSSESTVSRIRTEHFPLTLESARPSHTSQYLCASSWDRNTGELFFGEGSRLTVL.